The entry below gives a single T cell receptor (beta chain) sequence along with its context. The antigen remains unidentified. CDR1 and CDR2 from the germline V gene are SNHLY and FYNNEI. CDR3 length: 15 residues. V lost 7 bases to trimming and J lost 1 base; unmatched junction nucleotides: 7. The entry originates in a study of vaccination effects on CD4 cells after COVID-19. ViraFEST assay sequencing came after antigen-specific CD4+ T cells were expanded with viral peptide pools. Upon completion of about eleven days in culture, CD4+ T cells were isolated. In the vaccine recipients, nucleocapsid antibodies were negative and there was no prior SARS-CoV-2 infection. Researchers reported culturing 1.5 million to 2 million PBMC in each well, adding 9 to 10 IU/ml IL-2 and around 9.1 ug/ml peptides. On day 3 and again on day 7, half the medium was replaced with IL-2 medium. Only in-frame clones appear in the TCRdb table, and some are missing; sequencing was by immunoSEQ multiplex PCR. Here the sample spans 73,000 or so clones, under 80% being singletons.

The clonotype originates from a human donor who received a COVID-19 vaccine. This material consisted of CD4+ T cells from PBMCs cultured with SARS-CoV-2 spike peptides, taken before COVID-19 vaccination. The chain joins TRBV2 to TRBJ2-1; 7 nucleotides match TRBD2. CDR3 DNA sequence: TGTGCCAGCACCAATTTGCGGGAGTCCTACAATGAGCAGTTCTTC. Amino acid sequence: CASTNLRESYNEQFF.